This T cell receptor (beta chain) was recovered during a study of T cell responses to AZD1222 COVID-19 vaccine. Study observations and caveats: Most donors were white British and more were female, and clonal diversity was possibly underestimated.

Regarding this clone: Its antigen is unknown.

Method: immunoSEQ multiplex PCR; TCRdb's copy keeps in-frame clones and lacks some. The sample lists roughly 91,000 clones, roughly 90% occurring once. This CDR3 has 12 amino acids. CDR1 KGHDR and CDR2 SFDVKD come from the germline V gene. With 5 bases removed from V and 4 bases from J, the gap between germline ends came to 4 bases. The sample here was peripheral blood, taken on day 0 of AZD1222 vaccination. The clonotype was recovered from an adult in good health. This sequence joins TRBV24-1 and TRBJ2-2; D not certain. In nucleotides, the CDR3 is TGTGCCACCAGTGGGGTCACCGGGGAGCTGTTTTTT. This sequence encodes CATSGVTGELFF.